These T cell receptor beta chains were read from a single sample in a study of siplizumab effects on memory and regulatory T cells. Method: immunoSEQ multiplex PCR; TCRdb's copy keeps in-frame clones and lacks some. The table has about 100,000 clones, 94% seen once. The sequenced sample consisted of Tregs sorted from blood. These receptors were collected from a human donor in good health. Both conserved end residues are part of each CDR3. Fields, in order: V gene, clone size, J gene, CDR3 length, CDR3 protein. Clone sizes are given selectively: once, few, many, or a class where the clone is expanded.

>TRBV2|-|TRBJ2-1|14
CASSEGGRIGEQFF
>TRBV7-8|-|TRBJ2-2|15
CASSSQGRSTGELFF
>TRBV7-9|-|TRBJ2-7|16
CASRPQTGTSGYEQYF
>TRBV18|once|TRBJ2-7|11
CASSSDYEQYF
>TRBV6-6|-|TRBJ1-2|12
CASSIGTYGYTF
>TRBV28|-|TRBJ1-5|14
CASSLKQGFQPQHF
>TRBV15|-|TRBJ2-2|14
CATSRDWGAGELFF
>TRBV19|few|TRBJ1-4|15
CASSIAGTGREKLFF
>TRBV4-1|-|TRBJ1-3|17
CASSQVGTGRSRHTIYF
>TRBV11-3|-|TRBJ2-5|15
CASSFHSGGQETQYF
>TRBV10-1|-|TRBJ2-3|14
CASSRTPSTDTQYF
>TRBV14|-|TRBJ1-5|15
CASSQGQGRNQPQHF
>TRBV7-6|-|TRBJ1-1|15
CASSLGPGPIYEAFF
>TRBV19|-|TRBJ2-7|13
CASSRTGAYEQYF
>TRBV2|-|TRBJ2-1|14
CARRASGANNEQFF
>TRBV7-9|-|TRBJ2-1|15
CASSFWGSSYNEQFF
>TRBV5-1|-|TRBJ2-7|13
CASSRQGAYEQYF
>TRBV7-8|-|TRBJ2-3|16
CASSPSGGPSTDTQYF
>TRBV6-6|-|TRBJ2-4|11
CASSRGNIQYF
>TRBV4-2|-|TRBJ2-7|13
CASSSRPPYEQYF
>TRBV10-3|-|TRBJ2-7|15
CAISESLILPYEQYF
>TRBV10-3|-|TRBJ2-3|14
CAIKDPGSEDTQYF
>TRBV2|-|TRBJ2-5|15
CASSGASGGQETQYF
>TRBV7-6|-|TRBJ2-2|14
CASSGYRGTGELFF
>TRBV11-2|-|TRBJ1-3|16
CASRKSGGASGNTIYF
>TRBV5-6|-|TRBJ1-2|14
CASSRTGQNYGYTF
>TRBV5-1|-|TRBJ2-2|16
CASSARVAANTGELFF
>TRBV5-4|-|TRBJ1-2|13
CASSRRESYGYTF
>TRBV9|-|TRBJ1-2|12
CASSGNSYGYTF
>TRBV25-1|-|TRBJ1-2|13
CASGNRGNYGYTF
>TRBV28|-|TRBJ2-5|14
CASSSYRDRETQYF
>TRBV25-1|-|TRBJ2-5|15
CASSQSGVYQETQYF
>TRBV19|-|TRBJ1-5|14
CASSYQGTNQPQHF
>TRBV6-5|-|TRBJ2-2|16
CASSYSGGGRTGELFF
>TRBV14|-|TRBJ1-3|12
CASSQSGNTIYF
>TRBV15|once|TRBJ1-3|16
CATSRESGGPGNTIYF
>TRBV5-6|-|TRBJ1-1|13
CASSRVGLPEAFF
>TRBV18|-|TRBJ2-6|14
CASSTGAGANVLTF
>TRBV9|-|TRBJ1-6|16
CASGTGGESYNSPLHF
>TRBV7-3|-|TRBJ2-5|13
CASSRGVGETQYF
>TRBV7-9|-|TRBJ2-7|14
CASSLSRSSYEQYF